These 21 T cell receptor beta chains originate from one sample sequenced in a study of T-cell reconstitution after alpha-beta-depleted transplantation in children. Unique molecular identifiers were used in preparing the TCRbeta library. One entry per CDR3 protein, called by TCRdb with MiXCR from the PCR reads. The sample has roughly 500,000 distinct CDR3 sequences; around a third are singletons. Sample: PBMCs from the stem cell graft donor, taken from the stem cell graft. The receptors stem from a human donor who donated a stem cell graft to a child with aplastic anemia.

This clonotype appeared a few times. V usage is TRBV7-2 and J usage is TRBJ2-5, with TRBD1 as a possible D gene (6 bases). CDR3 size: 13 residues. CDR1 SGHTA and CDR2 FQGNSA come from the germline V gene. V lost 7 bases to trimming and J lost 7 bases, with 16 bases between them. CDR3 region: CASTGGDAGTQYF. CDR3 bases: TGTGCCAGCACTGGGGGCGACGCAGGGACCCAGTACTTC.

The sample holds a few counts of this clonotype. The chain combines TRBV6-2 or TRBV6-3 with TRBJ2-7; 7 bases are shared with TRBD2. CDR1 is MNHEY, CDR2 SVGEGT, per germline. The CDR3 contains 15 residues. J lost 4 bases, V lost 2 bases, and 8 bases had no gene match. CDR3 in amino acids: CASSYARAGQYEQYV. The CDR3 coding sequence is TGTGCCAGCAGTTACGCCCGAGCGGGGCAATACGAGCAGTACGTC.

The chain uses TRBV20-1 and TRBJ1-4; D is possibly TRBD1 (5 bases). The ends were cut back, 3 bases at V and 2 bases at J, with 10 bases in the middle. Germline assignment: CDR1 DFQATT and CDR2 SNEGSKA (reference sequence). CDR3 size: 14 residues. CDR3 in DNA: TGCAGTGCTAGTGAGGGGACGACTAATGAAAAACTGTTTTTT. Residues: CSASEGTTNEKLFF.

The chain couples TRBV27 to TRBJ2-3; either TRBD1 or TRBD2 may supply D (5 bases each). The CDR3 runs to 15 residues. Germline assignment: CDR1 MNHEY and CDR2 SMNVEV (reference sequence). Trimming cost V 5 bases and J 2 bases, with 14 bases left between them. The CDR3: CASSPARGNTDTQYF. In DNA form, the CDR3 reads TGTGCCAGCAGTCCGGCCCGGGGCAACACAGATACGCAGTATTTT.

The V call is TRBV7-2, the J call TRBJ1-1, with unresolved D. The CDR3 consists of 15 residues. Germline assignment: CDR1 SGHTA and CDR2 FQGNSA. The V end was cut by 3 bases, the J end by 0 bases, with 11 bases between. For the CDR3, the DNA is TGTGCCAGCAGCTTGGCTGAGCTCATGAACACTGAAGCTTTCTTT. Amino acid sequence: CASSLAELMNTEAFF.

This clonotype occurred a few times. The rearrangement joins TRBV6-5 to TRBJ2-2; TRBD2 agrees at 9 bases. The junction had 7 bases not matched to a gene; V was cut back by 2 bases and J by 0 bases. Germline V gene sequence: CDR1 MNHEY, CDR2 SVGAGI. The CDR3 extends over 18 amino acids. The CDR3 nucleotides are TGTGCCAGCAGTTACGGGGCTAGCGGGAACCCGAACACCGGGGAGCTGTTTTTT. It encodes CASSYGASGNPNTGELFF.

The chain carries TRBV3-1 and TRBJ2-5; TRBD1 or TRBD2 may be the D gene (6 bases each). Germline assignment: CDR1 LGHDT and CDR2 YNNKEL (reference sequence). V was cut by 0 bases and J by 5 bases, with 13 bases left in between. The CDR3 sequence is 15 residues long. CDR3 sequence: CASSQDPTGRETQYF. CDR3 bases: TGTGCCAGCAGCCAAGATCCTACAGGGAGGGAGACCCAGTACTTC.

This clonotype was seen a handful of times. In nucleotides, the CDR3 is TGCGCCAGCAGCCCAGGGGGACGGCTTACCAATGAGCAGTTCTTC. This gives the protein CASSPGGRLTNEQFF. V gene TRBV5-1 combines with J gene TRBJ2-1; TRBD1 agrees at 7 bases. J was trimmed by 6 bases and V by 4 bases; bases with no gene match: 10. The CDR3 runs 15 residues. Germline CDR1 and CDR2: SGHRS and YFSETQ.

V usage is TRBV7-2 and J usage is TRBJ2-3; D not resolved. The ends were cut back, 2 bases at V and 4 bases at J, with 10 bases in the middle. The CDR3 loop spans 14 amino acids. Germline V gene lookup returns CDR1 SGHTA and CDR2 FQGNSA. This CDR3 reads CASSLSSAPDTQYF. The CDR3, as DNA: TGTGCCAGCAGCTTATCCTCTGCACCAGATACGCAGTATTTT.

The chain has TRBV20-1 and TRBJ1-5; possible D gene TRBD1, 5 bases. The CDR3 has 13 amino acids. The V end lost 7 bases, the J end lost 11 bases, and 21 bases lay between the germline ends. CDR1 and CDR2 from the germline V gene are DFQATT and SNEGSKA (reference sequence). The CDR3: CSVLRDGVLAQHF. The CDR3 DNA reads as TGCAGTGTTCTCCGGGACGGAGTTCTCGCCCAGCATTTT.

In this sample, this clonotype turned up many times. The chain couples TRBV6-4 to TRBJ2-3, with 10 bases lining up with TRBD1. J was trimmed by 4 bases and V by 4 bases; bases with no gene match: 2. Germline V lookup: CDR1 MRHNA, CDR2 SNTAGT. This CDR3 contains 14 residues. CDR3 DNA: TGTGCCAGCAGTGCGACAGGGGGCTCAGATACGCAGTATTTT. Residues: CASSATGGSDTQYF.

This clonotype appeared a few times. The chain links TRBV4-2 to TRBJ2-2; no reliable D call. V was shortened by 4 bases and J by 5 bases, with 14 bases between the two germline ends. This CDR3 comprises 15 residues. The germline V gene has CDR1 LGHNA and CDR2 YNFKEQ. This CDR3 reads CASSPPLDWTGELFF. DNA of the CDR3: TGTGCCAGCAGCCCGCCCTTAGACTGGACCGGGGAGCTGTTTTTT.

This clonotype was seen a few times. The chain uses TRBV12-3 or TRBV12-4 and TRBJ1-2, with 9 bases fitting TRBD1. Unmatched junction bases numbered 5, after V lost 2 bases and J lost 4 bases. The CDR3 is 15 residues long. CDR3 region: CASSLTTGGGYGYTF. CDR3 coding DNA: TGTGCCAGCAGTTTAACAACAGGGGGCGGCTATGGCTACACCTTC.

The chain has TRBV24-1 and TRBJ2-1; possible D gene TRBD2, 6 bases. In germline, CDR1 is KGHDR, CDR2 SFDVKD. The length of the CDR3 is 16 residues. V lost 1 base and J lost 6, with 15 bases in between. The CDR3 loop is CATSDFASGSTNEQFF. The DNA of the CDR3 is TGTGCCACCAGTGATTTCGCCAGCGGGTCGACCAATGAGCAGTTCTTC.

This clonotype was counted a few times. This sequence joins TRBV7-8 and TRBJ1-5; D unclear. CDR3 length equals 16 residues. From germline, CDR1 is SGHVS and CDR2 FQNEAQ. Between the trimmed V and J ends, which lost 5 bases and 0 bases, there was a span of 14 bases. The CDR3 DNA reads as TGTGCCAGCAGCCCACGGGAGCTATATAGCAATCAGCCCCAGCATTTT. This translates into CASSPRELYSNQPQHF.

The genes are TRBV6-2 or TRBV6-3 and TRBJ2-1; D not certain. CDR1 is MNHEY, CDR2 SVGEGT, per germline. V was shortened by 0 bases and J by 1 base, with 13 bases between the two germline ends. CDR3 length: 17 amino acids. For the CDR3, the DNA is TGTGCCAGCAGTTACTCGTACGGCGGTAGTTCCTACAATGAGCAGTTCTTC. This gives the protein CASSYSYGGSSYNEQFF.

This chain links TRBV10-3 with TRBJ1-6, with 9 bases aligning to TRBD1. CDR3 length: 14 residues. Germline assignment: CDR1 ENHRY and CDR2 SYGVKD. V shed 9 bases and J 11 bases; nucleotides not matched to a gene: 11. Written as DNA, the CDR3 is TGTGCCATAGCCGGGACAGGGCTTGATGCACCCCTCCACTTT. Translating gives CAIAGTGLDAPLHF.

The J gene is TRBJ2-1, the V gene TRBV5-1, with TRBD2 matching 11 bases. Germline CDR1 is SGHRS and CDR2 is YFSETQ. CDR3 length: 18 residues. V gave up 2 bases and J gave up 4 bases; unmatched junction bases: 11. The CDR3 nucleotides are TGCGCCAGCAGCTTAAGACCTCCGGGGACTAGCGGATACAATGAGCAGTTCTTC. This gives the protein CASSLRPPGTSGYNEQFF.

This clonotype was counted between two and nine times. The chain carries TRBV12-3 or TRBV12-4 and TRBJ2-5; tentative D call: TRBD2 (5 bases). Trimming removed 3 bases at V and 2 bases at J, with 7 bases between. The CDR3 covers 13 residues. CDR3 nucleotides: TGTGCCAGCAGTTTCCGGGAACAAGAGACCCAGTACTTC. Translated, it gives CASSFREQETQYF.

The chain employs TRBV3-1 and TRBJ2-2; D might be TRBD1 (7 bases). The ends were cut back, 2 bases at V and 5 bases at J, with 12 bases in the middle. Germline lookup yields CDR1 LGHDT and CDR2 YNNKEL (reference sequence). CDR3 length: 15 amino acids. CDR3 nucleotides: TGTGCCAGCAGCCAACGGCAGGGGGGAACCGGGGAGCTGTTTTTT. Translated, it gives CASSQRQGGTGELFF.

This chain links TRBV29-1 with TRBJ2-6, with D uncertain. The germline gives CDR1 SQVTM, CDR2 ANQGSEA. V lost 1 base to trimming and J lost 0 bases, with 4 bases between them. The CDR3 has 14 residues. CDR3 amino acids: CSVEGISGANVLTF. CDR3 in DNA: TGCAGCGTTGAAGGTATCTCTGGGGCCAACGTCCTGACTTTC.